This is a list of T cell receptor beta chains from one sample in a study of blood T cell repertoires in COVID-19. Produced via immunoSEQ multiplex PCR; TCRdb's table is partial and in-frame only. The sample yields around 230,000 clones, 87% seen once. Sequenced material: peripheral blood. The origin of the receptors is a man aged 60-69 years who had recovered from COVID-19. The CDR3 runs from the conserved cysteine through the conserved F or W. The D gene is left open where the match is weak. Clone size is stated in some rows and not others, as once, few, many or a class when expanded.

V: TRBV10-3; size: .; D: .; J: TRBJ1-2; CDR3: CAISVDYGYTF; DNA: TGTGCCATCAGTGTCGACTATGGCTACACCTTC
V: TRBV5-4; size: once; D: .; J: TRBJ2-2; CDR3: CASSWEYTGELFF; DNA: TGTGCCAGCAGCTGGGAGTACACCGGGGAGCTGTTTTTT
V: TRBV11-2; size: .; D: TRBD2; J: TRBJ2-2; CDR3: CASSSRLAAGELFF; DNA: TGTGCCAGCAGCTCCCGACTAGCGGCCGGGGAGCTGTTTTTT
V: TRBV6-5; size: .; D: TRBD1; J: TRBJ1-5; CDR3: CASKAGGVNQPQHF; DNA: TGTGCCAGCAAAGCAGGGGGTGTCAATCAGCCCCAGCATTTT
V: TRBV5-4; size: .; D: .; J: TRBJ1-5; CDR3: CASSLHRVGGNQPQHF; DNA: TGTGCCAGCAGCTTACACAGGGTAGGCGGCAATCAGCCCCAGCATTTT
V: TRBV27; size: .; D: .; J: TRBJ2-4; CDR3: CASSLDSVNIQYF; DNA: TGTGCCAGCAGTCTAGACTCAGTAAACATTCAGTACTTC
V: TRBV9; size: .; D: .; J: TRBJ2-2; CDR3: CASRGTGNTGELFF; DNA: TGTGCCAGCAGGGGTACAGGGAACACCGGGGAGCTGTTTTTT
V: TRBV5-5; size: .; D: .; J: TRBJ1-2; CDR3: CASSLRRDINYGYTF; DNA: TGTGCCAGCAGCTTACGCAGGGACATTAACTATGGCTACACCTTC
V: TRBV6-1; size: few; D: .; J: TRBJ2-5; CDR3: CASSEGGRETQYF; DNA: TGTGCCAGCAGTGAAGGAGGCAGAGAGACCCAGTACTTC
V: TRBV10-3; size: .; D: .; J: TRBJ2-3; CDR3: CAISSEWDTQYF; DNA: TGTGCCATCAGTTCGGAGTGGGATACGCAGTATTTT
V: TRBV10-2; size: .; D: TRBD1; J: TRBJ2-5; CDR3: CASSEKTGGRETQYF; DNA: TGCGCCAGCAGTGAGAAGACAGGGGGGCGAGAGACCCAGTACTTC
V: TRBV14; size: few; D: .; J: TRBJ1-1; CDR3: CASSQDVSGRVGTEAFF; DNA: TGTGCCAGCAGCCAAGATGTATCTGGCAGGGTCGGAACTGAAGCTTTCTTT
V: TRBV5-1; size: .; D: .; J: TRBJ1-3; CDR3: CASSLGWTESGNTIYF; DNA: TGCGCCAGCAGCTTGGGATGGACTGAGTCTGGAAACACCATATATTTT
V: TRBV30; size: .; D: .; J: TRBJ1-1; CDR3: CAWTYTGYEAFF; DNA: TGTGCCTGGACCTATACAGGATATGAAGCTTTCTTT
V: TRBV30; size: few; D: .; J: TRBJ1-1; CDR3: CAWSRGTEAFF; DNA: TGTGCCTGGAGTCGAGGCACTGAAGCTTTCTTT
V: TRBV19; size: .; D: TRBD1; J: TRBJ2-2; CDR3: CASSTQGARTGELFF; DNA: TGTGCCAGTAGTACACAGGGGGCGAGGACCGGGGAGCTGTTTTTT
V: TRBV6-5; size: .; D: TRBD1; J: TRBJ1-2; CDR3: CASSYSGTGIGYTF; DNA: TGTGCCAGCAGTTACTCCGGGACAGGGATAGGCTACACCTTC
V: TRBV3-1/TRBV3-2; size: .; D: .; J: TRBJ2-3; CDR3: CASSRQADTQYF; DNA: TGTGCCAGCAGCCGACAGGCAGATACGCAGTATTTT
V: TRBV13; size: .; D: .; J: TRBJ2-3; CDR3: CASSTHRTQYF; DNA: TGTGCCAGCAGCACTCATCGAACGCAGTATTTT
V: TRBV7-2; size: .; D: .; J: TRBJ1-1; CDR3: CASSLFQSRIAEAFF; DNA: TGTGCCAGCAGCTTATTTCAGTCTAGGATTGCTGAAGCTTTCTTT
V: TRBV7-2; size: .; D: TRBD2; J: TRBJ2-5; CDR3: CASSLQRGGQYTHQETQYF; DNA: TGTGCCAGCAGCTTACAGCGGGGGGGCCAGTATACTCATCAAGAGACCCAGTACTTC
V: TRBV30; size: .; D: .; J: TRBJ1-4; CDR3: CAFGGAATSNEKLFF; DNA: TGTGCCTTCGGCGGGGCGGCAACTTCTAATGAAAAACTGTTTTTT